This entry concerns a single T cell receptor beta chain. The data derive from a study of blood T cell repertoires in COVID-19. The V segment lost 5 bases and the J segment 3 bases; nucleotides outside the gene matches: 7. The CDR3 length is 15 residues. CDR1 is MNHEY and CDR2 is SMNVEV in the germline V gene (reference sequence). Data came from immunoSEQ multiplex PCR; TCRdb stores just in-frame clones and leaves some out. The sample consists of a few hundred thousand clones, approximately 86% of them appearing once. The rearrangement joins TRBV27 to TRBJ2-1; the match to TRBD2 covers 7 bases. Sequencing was done on a sample of peripheral blood. This TCR came from a man between 25 and 39 years old with active or convalescent COVID-19. The CDR3 DNA follows: TGTGCCAGCAGTCGAAACCGGGACTACTACAATGAGCAGTTCTTC. This sequence encodes CASSRNRDYYNEQFF.